In its sample, the clone carrying this TCR beta chain was seen many times. One end of the junction does not line up with germline, which may come from a read error. Amplification targeted TCR beta CDR3 regions from RNA transcripts. Initially, a first-round RT-PCR of the TCR CDR3 employed the HTBI primer set. TCRdb reprocessed the multiplex PCR reads with MiXCR, giving one entry per CDR3 protein. Of around 530,000 distinct CDR3 sequences listed, about a sixth are singletons. The sample belongs to a study of T cells in Graves' hyperthyroidism and ophthalmopathy. The germline V gene has CDR1 SNHLY and CDR2 FYNNEI. CDR3 length: 12 residues.

The sequenced sample was blood. The sequence was collected from a woman between 18 and 29 years old with Graves' ophthalmopathy. This chain connects TRBV2 to TRBJ2-7, with a tentative D call TRBD2 (5 bases). The CDR3 coding sequence is TGTGCCAGCAGAGAGGACTCCCACGAGCAGTACTTC. This gives the protein CASREDSHEQYF.